Sequencing of this T cell receptor beta chain was carried out in a study of cytomegalovirus exposure and HLA in healthy donors (dated by TCRdb to the late 2010s). Regarding the complete study: In an earlier analysis of under 750 of the donors, about 260 Gb of sequence data and 90 million to 120 million unique TCR beta sequences from 180 million or so T cells were reported. The later analysis used no new phenotypic data to find candidate immune exposures, relying instead on TCR beta sequences and their occurrence across donors. An early release covering roughly 580 HLA-typed donors comprised 250 to 350 gigabases of sequencing data and around 80 million unique TCR sequences. The aim of the study was to test whether cataloging public T cell receptors could identify signatures of past pathogen exposure. The number of donors typed differed by locus, with 629-630 for A, B, C, DRB1 and DQB1, approximately 500 for DQA1, over 600 for DPA1, and roughly 450 for DPB1. Donor age, sex, ethnicity and CMV serostatus were compiled together with the repertoire data. Of the roughly 400 genotyped donors, roughly 80% were placed in the genetic ancestry cluster associated with self-reported Caucasian donors. In a later analysis, previously published TCR beta repertoires from roughly 710 donors were re-analyzed and high-resolution HLA genotyping was added so that TCR occurrence patterns could be studied. Genome-wide SNP genotypes for about 60% of the 666 donors were used in a later genetic analysis, which treated that subset as a discovery cohort. The study profiled the T cell repertoires of about 640 subjects by immunosequencing and related them to cytomegalovirus serostatus. Class I and class II HLA loci were covered by the typing at four-digit resolution. Every discovery cohort repertoire had been produced on one sequencing platform. High-throughput TCR immunosequencing, statistical association of individual TCRs with disease status, and machine learning were combined to predict cytomegalovirus infection status. Among several hundred genotyped donors of the cohort, an average of around 250,000 unique TCR beta nucleotide sequences was sequenced per donor, of which 15% to 20% were non-productive. Because of strong linkage in the cohort, five DR-DQ haplotypes were treated as single units for association and clustering. To decide whether each TCR beta V gene segment behaved as functional or pseudogenic, an earlier analysis of some 540 of the donors relied on high-throughput TCR beta sequencing. Besides the first cohort of some 670 subjects, a separate validation cohort made up of around 120 different subjects was used.

Paper-wide results and their limitations: A group of highly shared sequence variants was considered likely to be a technical artifact of the sequencing pipeline. Correlated functional status among segregating V segments might reflect linkage disequilibrium, but an unknown experimental factor could not be ruled out. In an earlier analysis of approximately 600 of the donors, most TCR beta V segments were observed in productive rearrangements about 87% or about 30% of the time, broadly matching IMGT annotations. A later analysis found that TCR association rates varied across HLA loci, with DRB1 alleles showing the most associated TCRs and HLA-C alleles the fewest. The classifier was reported to diagnose cytomegalovirus status with high specificity and sensitivity in both the original and validation cohorts. The authors suggested that the approach could potentially be extended to other disease states and immunological phenotypes. Sequencing depth was assumed to be roughly uniform across donors in the presence/absence analyses, though that assumption may not hold. Immune exposure information for the cohort was limited to CMV serostatus. A later genetic analysis associated a missense DCLRE1C variant with V-gene and J-gene trimming of TCR beta chains, and an independent cohort replicated the association. Because HLA typing was unavailable for some donors at each locus, only the typed subset was used in association tests. While some public TCRs were present in many individuals, most TCR sequences turned up only very rarely across donors. Only TCR beta chains were sequenced in this cohort, and the absence of alpha or paired-chain data limited detectable features. Because counts were too low, about 17 rarely observed V segments, including chromosome 9 orphons, were excluded from the earlier analysis of 587 of the donors. A later genetic analysis reported fewer N-insertions in productive TCRs among donors in an Asian-associated ancestry cluster than the roughly 720-donor mean. A further reported finding was that TCR beta sequences accurately predicted the HLA-A and HLA-B alleles for most subjects in the first cohort. According to a later analysis, most CMV-associated TCR beta chains appeared to be HLA-restricted, and the HLA associations seemed to be driven largely by CMV exposure. The study gave a list of roughly 150 TCR beta chains associated with cytomegalovirus. When HLA alleles, especially DR and DQ, strongly co-occurred, TCR associations were difficult to assign to individual alleles. Some IMGT-functional V segments, including TRBV6-2 and TRBV6-3, could not be distinguished by the 87-base-pair reads and were therefore excluded. Several of the top co-occurrence clusters appeared to be linked to parvovirus B19, influenza, CMV and Epstein-Barr virus, according to a later analysis. Compared with equally common non-associated chains, HLA-associated TCR beta chains in a later analysis were more clonally expanded and had lower generation probabilities. Three of the identified cytomegalovirus-associated TCR beta chains were confirmed in vitro to be specific for cytomegalovirus antigens. In a later analysis, some 17,000 TCR beta sequences were associated with specific HLA alleles at a false discovery rate of 0.05.

Libraries were prepared through the immunoSEQ multiplex PCR assay. For the multiplex PCR, a mixture combining 60 forward primers for TCR Vbeta segments and 13 reverse primers for TCR Jbeta segments was used. The CDR3 region of rearranged TCR beta genes was amplified from genomic DNA with a multiplex PCR assay. The amplified TCR beta libraries were sequenced on the Illumina HiSeq System as 87-base-pair reads. Turning to the authors' computational methods: Across the roughly 670 repertoires, a later analysis counted approximately 75 million unique TCR beta chains, around 11 million of which were shared by at least two donors. Raw reads were error-corrected and collapsed into unique sequences by a nearest-neighbor algorithm in which closely related sequences were merged to remove PCR and sequencing errors. V, D and J gene segments were assigned by aligning CDR3 sequences to IMGT reference sequences. Each retained sequence needed at least a six-nucleotide match to both a V gene segment and a J gene segment. Rearrangements were classified as productive when the CDR3 lacked stop codons and remained in frame with V and J, and all other rearrangements were classified as non-productive. Following IMGT convention, CDR3 was defined as the stretch from the second conserved V-encoded cysteine up to the conserved J-encoded phenylalanine. The earlier analysis of 587 of the donors excluded sequences that lacked an unambiguous match to a single V gene segment. In an earlier analysis of several hundred of the donors, V segments were called functional above 56.7% productive rearrangements and were called segregating when the between-donor standard deviation exceeded 5%. A statistical classification framework was developed to diagnose cytomegalovirus status using the catalog of TCR beta chain sequences. V and J gene assignment, in a later analysis, came from comparing TCR nucleotide sequences with IMGT/GENE-DB human TR gene sequences. Using the TCRdist pipeline, a later analysis assigned CDR3 sequences along with most-parsimonious VDJ recombination scenarios. A later analysis defined each TCR beta chain by its CDR3 amino acid sequence plus V-gene family, and excluded reads lacking a unique V-gene family. As a way to deal with suspected cross-contamination and a sequencing artifact, a later analysis dropped approximately 590 nucleotide sequences that were highly shared and had low generation probability. In a later analysis, a clonal expansion index was calculated for each public chain from normalized within-repertoire ranks of inferred template counts. In a later analysis, generation probabilities were computed with a VDJ recombination model fitted to out-of-frame rearrangements, and the resulting probabilities were checked against IGoR. In a later analysis, hypergeometric tests were used to score TCR-TCR, TCR-HLA and TCR-CMV co-occurrence, with a repertoire-size bias correction applied to TCR pairs. A later analysis estimated false discovery rates by permuting HLA or CMV assignments 20 times. A later analysis grouped co-occurring TCRs with DBSCAN, adding TCRdist sequence similarity when clustering within HLA-allele-positive subsets. Repertoires with fewer than 30,000 or more than 120,000 public chains, plus five repertoires with anomalous nucleotide sharing, were excluded from co-occurrence clustering. TCRdb stores this immuneACCESS table with in-frame sequences only. Part of the clones is absent; in the studies checked, under half of the shortfall reflects unresolved V genes, and no reason is known for the rest. V and J calls and clone size are as listed in that table; D and trimming were resolved from the DNA. This sample holds roughly 120,000 clones; under 85% were observed only once. About 4% of the sample is in the top ten clones.

Points on this clone: Its antigen is currently not known. No clone much larger than this one lies a single base away; base qualities are absent.

CDR1 and CDR2 are drawn from the germline V gene: SGHDN, FVKESK. Trimming costs V 1 base and J 3 bases, and their ends lie 18 bases apart. The CDR3 goes from the cysteine to the phenylalanine over 17 residues. The sequence is cut down to CDR3 DNA, 51 bases in frame from base 1. The cohort consisted of 600 to 700 healthy bone marrow donors. All cohort members were sampled while nominally healthy, although unrecorded immune exposures were likely present. The donor was CMV seropositive and was included in the group of 250 to 350 seropositive cohort members. A peripheral blood sample was provided by each donor, and peripheral blood mononuclear cells were used for TCR beta sequencing. The Qiagen DNeasy Blood Extraction Kit was used to extract genomic DNA from the blood cell samples.

The sequence was obtained from a woman aged 45-65 years in good health and CMV-seropositive. The specimen sequenced was PBMCs. This sequence uses TRBV14 and TRBJ2-5; the D gene is unclear. The CDR3 sequence is CASSQGRSGDWEETQYF. Here is the DNA: TGTGCCAGCAGCCAAGGAAGGTCCGGTGACTGGGAAGAGACCCAGTACTTC. The full variable domain, completed from the reference TRBV14 and TRBJ2-5 proteins outside the CDR3, reads EAGVTQFPSHSVIEKGQTVTLRCDPISGHDNLYWYRRVMGKEIKFLLHFVKESKQDESGMPNNRFLAERTGGTYSTLKVQPAELEDSGVYFCASSQGRSGDWEETQYFGPGTRLLVL.